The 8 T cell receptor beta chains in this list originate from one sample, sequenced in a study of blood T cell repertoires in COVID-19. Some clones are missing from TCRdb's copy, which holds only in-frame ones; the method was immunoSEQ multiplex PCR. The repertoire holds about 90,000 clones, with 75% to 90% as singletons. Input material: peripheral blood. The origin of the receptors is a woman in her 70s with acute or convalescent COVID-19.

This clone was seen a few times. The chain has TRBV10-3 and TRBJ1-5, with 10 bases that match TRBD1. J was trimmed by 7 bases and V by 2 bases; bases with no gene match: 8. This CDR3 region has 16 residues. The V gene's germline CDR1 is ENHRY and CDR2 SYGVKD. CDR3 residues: CAISERGQGRGQPQHF. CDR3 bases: TGTGCCATCAGTGAGCGGGGACAGGGGAGAGGACAGCCCCAGCATTTT.

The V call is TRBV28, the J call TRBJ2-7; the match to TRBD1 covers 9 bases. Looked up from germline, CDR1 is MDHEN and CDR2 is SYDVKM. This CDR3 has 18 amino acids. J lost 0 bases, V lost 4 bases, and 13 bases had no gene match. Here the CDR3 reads CASSSVDRGVADSYEQYF. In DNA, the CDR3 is TGTGCCAGCAGTTCTGTCGACAGGGGGGTAGCGGACTCCTACGAGCAGTACTTC.

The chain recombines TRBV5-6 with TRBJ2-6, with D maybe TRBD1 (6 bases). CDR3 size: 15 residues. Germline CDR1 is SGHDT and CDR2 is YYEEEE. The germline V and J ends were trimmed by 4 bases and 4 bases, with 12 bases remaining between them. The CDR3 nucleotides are TGTGCCAGCAGCGTGTTGGGGGCCGGGGCCAACGTCCTGACTTTC. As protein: CASSVLGAGANVLTF. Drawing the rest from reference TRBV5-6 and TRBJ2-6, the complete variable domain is DAGVTQSPTHLIKTRGQQVTLRCSPKSGHDTVSWYQQALGQGPQFIFQYYEEEERQRGNFPDRFSGHQFPNYSSELNVNALLLGDSALYLCASSVLGAGANVLTFGAGSRLTVL.

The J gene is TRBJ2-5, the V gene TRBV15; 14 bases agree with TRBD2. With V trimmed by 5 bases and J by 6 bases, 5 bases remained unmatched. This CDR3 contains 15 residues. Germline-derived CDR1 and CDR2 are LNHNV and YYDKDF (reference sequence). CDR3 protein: CATSPWTSGGQTQYF. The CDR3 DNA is TGTGCCACCAGCCCCTGGACTAGCGGGGGGCAGACCCAGTACTTC.

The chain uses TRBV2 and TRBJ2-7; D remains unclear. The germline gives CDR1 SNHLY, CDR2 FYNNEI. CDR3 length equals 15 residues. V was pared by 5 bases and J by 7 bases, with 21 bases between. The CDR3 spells CASSSDNLGLREQYF. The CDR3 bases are TGTGCCAGCAGTTCAGACAACCTCGGCCTAAGGGAGCAGTACTTC.

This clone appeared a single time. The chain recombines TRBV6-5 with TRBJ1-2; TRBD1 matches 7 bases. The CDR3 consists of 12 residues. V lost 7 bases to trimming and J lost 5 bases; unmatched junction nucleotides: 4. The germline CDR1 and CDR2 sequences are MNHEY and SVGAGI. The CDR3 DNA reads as TGTGCCAGCACCGCGACAGGGTATGGCTACACCTTC. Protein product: CASTATGYGYTF.

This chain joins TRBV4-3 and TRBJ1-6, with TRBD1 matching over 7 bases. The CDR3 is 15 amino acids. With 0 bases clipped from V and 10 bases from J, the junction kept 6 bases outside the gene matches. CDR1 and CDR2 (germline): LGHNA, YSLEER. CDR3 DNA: TGCGCCAGCAGCCAAGATTTAGGGGGCGGATCACCCCTCCACTTT. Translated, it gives CASSQDLGGGSPLHF.

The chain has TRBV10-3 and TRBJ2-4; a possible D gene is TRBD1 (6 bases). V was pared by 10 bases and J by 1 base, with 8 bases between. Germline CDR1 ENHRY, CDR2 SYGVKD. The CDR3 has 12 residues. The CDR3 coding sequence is TGTGCCACCCAGGGGGCCAAAAACATTCAGTACTTC. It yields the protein CATQGAKNIQYF.